The 8 T cell receptor beta chains given below trace back to one sample, sequenced in a study of PD-L1 blockade in urothelial cancer. Time point given: pretreatment peripheral blood. TCRdb's copy holds only in-frame clones and misses some; the assay was immunoSEQ multiplex PCR. The data contain around 100,000 clones, around 87% of them singletons. Sequenced here: PBMCs, sampled around atezolizumab (anti-PD-L1) treatment. Receptors originate from a man aged 55 to 70 with urothelial cancer.

This sequence joins TRBV28 and TRBJ2-7, with 10 nucleotides matching TRBD1. Germline V lookup: CDR1 MDHEN, CDR2 SYDVKM. The CDR3 has 16 residues. Unmatched junction bases numbered 7, after V lost 3 bases and J lost 2 bases. For the CDR3, the DNA is TGTGCCAGCAGTTTCGGGACAGGGGCCTTAACCTACGAGCAGTACTTC. This translates into CASSFGTGALTYEQYF.

The chain recombines TRBV6-1 with TRBJ1-1, with 10 positions matching TRBD1. The CDR3 length is 13 residues. Trimming took 6 bases from V and 4 from J; bases not matched to a gene: 2. The germline V gene has CDR1 MNHNS and CDR2 SASEGT. The CDR3 DNA is TGTGCCAGCAGCGACAGGGGGCTCACTGAAGCTTTCTTT. It translates to CASSDRGLTEAFF.

This clone was detected only once. The chain couples TRBV6-6 to TRBJ2-2, with a possible D match to TRBD2 (5 bases). From germline, CDR1 is MNHNY and CDR2 SVGAGI (reference sequence). V dropped 6 bases and J dropped 0 bases, with 11 bases sitting between them. The CDR3 totals 15 residues. In DNA form, the CDR3 reads TGTGCCAGCAGCGAGCGGAGGACGAACACCGGGGAGCTGTTTTTT. This gives the protein CASSERRTNTGELFF.

Here the CDR3 reads CASSVGQPRDEKLFF. Here the CDR3 DNA reads TGTGCCAGCAGCGTTGGACAGCCCAGGGATGAAAAACTGTTTTTT. The rearrangement links TRBV9 to TRBJ1-4; D is perhaps TRBD1 (6 bases). This CDR3 has 15 residues. V lost 2 bases and J 6 bases, leaving 14 bases between the germline ends. Per the germline V gene, CDR1 is SGDLS and CDR2 is YYNGEE.

This clone was detected only a few times. The gene calls are TRBV6-5 and TRBJ1-1, with D unclear. V dropped 0 bases and J dropped 0 bases, with 8 bases sitting between them. The CDR3 length is 15 residues. Germline loops: CDR1 MNHEY, CDR2 SVGAGI. The CDR3: CASSYSAVLNTEAFF. The CDR3 region has the DNA TGTGCCAGCAGTTACTCGGCAGTACTGAACACTGAAGCTTTCTTT.

The rearrangement joins TRBV21-1 to TRBJ2-1; the D segment call TRBD1 is taken from the table without a DNA check. TRBV21-1 is a known pseudogene. The CDR3 consists of 15 residues. The CDR3 here is CASSRPDRGRNEQFF. The CDR3 DNA follows: TGTGCCAGCAGCAGACCGGACAGGGGGCGAAATGAGCAGTTCTTC.

The rearrangement uses TRBV5-4 and TRBJ2-3; D might be TRBD2 (6 bases). CDR3 size: 15 residues. The V end lost 5 bases, the J end lost 0 bases, and 13 bases lay between the germline ends. Germline values: CDR1 SGHNT, CDR2 YYREEE (reference sequence). CDR3 DNA sequence: TGTGCCAGCAGGAACCAGCGGGCGAGCACAGATACGCAGTATTTT. Amino acid sequence: CASRNQRASTDTQYF.

The chain employs TRBV5-1 and TRBJ2-7; 11 nucleotides agree with TRBD1. CDR1 and CDR2 (germline): SGHRS, YFSETQ. Losses at the gene ends were 4 bases for V and 8 bases for J; bases not matched to a gene: 5. The CDR3 consists of 13 residues. CDR3 in amino acids: CASSPGQGEKQYF. The CDR3 coding sequence is TGCGCCAGCAGCCCGGGACAGGGGGAGAAGCAGTACTTC.